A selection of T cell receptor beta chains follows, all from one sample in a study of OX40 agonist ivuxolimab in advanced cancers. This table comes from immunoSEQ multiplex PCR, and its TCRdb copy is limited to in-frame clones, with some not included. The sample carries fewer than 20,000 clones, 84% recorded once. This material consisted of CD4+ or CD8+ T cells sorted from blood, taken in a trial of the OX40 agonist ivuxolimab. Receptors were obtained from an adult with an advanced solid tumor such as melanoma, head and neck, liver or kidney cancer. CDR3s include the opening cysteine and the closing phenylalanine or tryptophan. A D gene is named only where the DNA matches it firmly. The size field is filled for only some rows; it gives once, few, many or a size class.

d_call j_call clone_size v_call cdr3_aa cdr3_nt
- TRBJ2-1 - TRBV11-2 CASSFARGQGRYNEQFF TGTGCCAGCAGTTTTGCCCGGGGCCAGGGCCGTTACAATGAGCAGTTCTTC
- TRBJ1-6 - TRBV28 CASRPVPNSPLHF TGTGCCAGCAGACCCGTCCCTAATTCACCCCTCCACTTT
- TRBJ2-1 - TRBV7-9 CASSFWGGGPYNEQFF TGTGCCAGCAGCTTTTGGGGTGGAGGCCCCTACAATGAGCAGTTCTTC
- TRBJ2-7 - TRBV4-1 CASSQARDYEQYF TGCGCCAGCAGCCAGGCCAGGGATTACGAGCAGTACTTC
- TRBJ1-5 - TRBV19 CASSIVPGSNQPQHF TGTGCCAGTAGTATAGTCCCGGGGAGCAATCAGCCCCAGCATTTT
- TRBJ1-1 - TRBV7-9 CASSLGREAFF TGTGCCAGCAGCTTAGGTCGCGAAGCTTTCTTT
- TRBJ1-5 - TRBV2 CASSQLLSNQPQHF TGTGCCAGCAGCCAGCTACTTAGCAATCAGCCCCAGCATTTT
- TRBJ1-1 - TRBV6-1 CASSDPGGLMNTEAFF TGTGCCAGCAGTGACCCGGGGGGCCTAATGAACACTGAAGCTTTCTTT
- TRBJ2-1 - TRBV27 CASIGGADPYNEQFF TGTGCCAGCATAGGGGGGGCCGACCCCTACAATGAGCAGTTCTTC
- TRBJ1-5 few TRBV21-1 CASSKKRPVVWNQPQHF TGTGCCAGCAGCAAAAAGAGGCCAGTCGTTTGGAATCAGCCCCAGCATTTT
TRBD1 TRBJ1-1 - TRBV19 CASSANRGRNTEAFF TGTGCCAGTAGCGCTAACAGGGGCCGGAACACTGAAGCTTTCTTT
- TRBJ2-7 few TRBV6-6 CASSYLEGTYEQYF TGTGCCAGCAGTTACCTCGAGGGCACCTACGAGCAGTACTTC
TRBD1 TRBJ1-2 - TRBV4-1 CASSHGQAEGYTF TGCGCCAGCAGCCACGGACAGGCTGAAGGCTACACCTTC
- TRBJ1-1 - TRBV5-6 CASSVVNTEAFF TGTGCCAGCAGCGTAGTGAACACTGAAGCTTTCTTT
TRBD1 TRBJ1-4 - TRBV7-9 CASSPSGTGFEKLFF TGTGCCAGCAGCCCTTCCGGGACAGGGTTCGAAAAACTGTTTTTT
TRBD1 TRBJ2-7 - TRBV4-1 CASSPGQGRYEQYF TGCGCCAGCAGCCCCGGACAGGGTAGGTACGAGCAGTACTTC
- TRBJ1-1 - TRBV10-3 CAISESWDSLNTEAFF TGTGCCATCAGTGAGTCTTGGGATTCTTTGAACACTGAAGCTTTCTTT
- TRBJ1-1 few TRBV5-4 CASSLGVNTEAFF TGTGCCAGCAGCTTGGGGGTGAACACTGAAGCTTTCTTT
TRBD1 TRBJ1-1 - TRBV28 CASNQLRDSEKNTEAFF TGTGCCAGCAATCAACTCCGGGACAGTGAAAAGAACACTGAAGCTTTCTTT
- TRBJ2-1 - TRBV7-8 CASSQLGIGAYNEQFF TGTGCCAGCAGCCAGTTAGGAATCGGCGCCTACAATGAGCAGTTCTTC
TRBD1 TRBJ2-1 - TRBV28 CASSFSLSGGYSYNEQFF TGTGCCAGCAGTTTTTCATTATCAGGGGGCTACTCCTACAATGAGCAGTTCTTC
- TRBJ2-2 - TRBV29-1 CSVRWEGELFF TGCAGCGTGCGGTGGGAGGGGGAGCTGTTTTTT
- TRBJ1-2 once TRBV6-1 CASSEAPVPARDYTF TGTGCCAGCAGTGAAGCGCCTGTACCGGCGCGCGACTACACCTTC
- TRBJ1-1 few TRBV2 CASSEEGMNTEAFF TGTGCCAGCAGTGAGGAGGGAATGAACACTGAAGCTTTCTTT
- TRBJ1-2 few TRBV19 CASSTLTAFSNYGYTF TGTGCCAGTAGTACGCTTACAGCCTTTTCTAACTATGGCTACACCTTC
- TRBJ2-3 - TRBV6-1 CASSGRTWSGTDTQYF TGTGCCAGCAGTGGGCGGACTTGGTCGGGCACAGATACGCAGTATTTT
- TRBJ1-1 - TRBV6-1 CASSEVGSMNTEAFF TGTGCCAGCAGTGAAGTAGGGAGCATGAACACTGAAGCTTTCTTT
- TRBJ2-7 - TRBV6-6 CASSYSPDRAYEQYF TGTGCCAGCAGTTACTCCCCGGACCGGGCCTACGAGCAGTACTTC
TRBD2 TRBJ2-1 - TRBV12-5 CASGLAGPIYNEQFF TGTGCTAGTGGTTTAGCGGGGCCGATTTACAATGAGCAGTTCTTC
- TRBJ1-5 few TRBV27 CASSSHSYSNQPQHF TGTGCCAGCAGTTCACACAGTTATAGCAATCAGCCCCAGCATTTT
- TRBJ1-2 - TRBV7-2 CASSLAGDYGYTF TGTGCCAGCAGCTTAGCAGGGGACTATGGCTACACCTTC
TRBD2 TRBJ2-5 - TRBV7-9 CASSSGVETQYF TGTGCCAGCAGTAGCGGGGTGGAGACCCAGTACTTC
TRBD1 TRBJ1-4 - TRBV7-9 CASSPIQGQGEKLFF TGTGCCAGCAGCCCTATACAGGGGCAGGGTGAAAAACTGTTTTTT
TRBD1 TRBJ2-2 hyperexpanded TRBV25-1 CASGIGTGDTGELFF TGTGCCAGCGGAATCGGGACAGGGGATACCGGGGAGCTGTTTTTT
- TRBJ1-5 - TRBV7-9 CASSLAGTSNQPQHF TGTGCCAGCAGCTTAGCAGGGACAAGCAATCAGCCCCAGCATTTT
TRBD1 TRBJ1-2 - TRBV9 CASSTGQGATSYGYTF TGTGCCAGCAGCACCGGACAGGGGGCAACTAGCTATGGCTACACCTTC
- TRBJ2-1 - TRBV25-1 CASSDGTDNEQFF TGTGCCAGCAGTGATGGGACTGACAATGAGCAGTTCTTC